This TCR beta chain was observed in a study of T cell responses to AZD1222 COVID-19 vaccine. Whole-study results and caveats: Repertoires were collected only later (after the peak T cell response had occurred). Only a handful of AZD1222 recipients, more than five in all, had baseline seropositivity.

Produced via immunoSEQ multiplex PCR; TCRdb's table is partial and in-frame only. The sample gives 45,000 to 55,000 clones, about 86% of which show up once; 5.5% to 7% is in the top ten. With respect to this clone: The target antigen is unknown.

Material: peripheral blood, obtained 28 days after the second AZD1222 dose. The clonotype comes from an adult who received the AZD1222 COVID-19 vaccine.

The CDR3 DNA follows: TGTGCCACCAGTGATAGACTAGCGGGAGGGAAGAATGAGCAGTTCTTC. Amino acids: CATSDRLAGGKNEQFF. V usage is TRBV24-1 and J usage is TRBJ2-1; 14 bases are a match to TRBD2. This CDR3 has 16 residues. V lost 3 bases and J lost 7; bases outside the gene matches: 4. CDR1 and CDR2 from the germline V gene are KGHDR and SFDVKD.